A single TCR beta chain is shown here with its context. This entry belongs to a study of blood T cell repertoires in COVID-19. Original analysis: From reference gene primer amplification, estimates of nucleated cell counts were derived. The table came from immunoSEQ multiplex PCR; TCRdb's copy has only in-frame clones and leaves some out. V, J and clone size were drawn from that table, and D and trimming were deduced from the DNA. The table includes about 150,000 clones, approximately 82% detected once. The V end lost 3 bases, the J end lost 7 bases, and 10 bases lay between the germline ends. The CDR3 totals 13 residues.

The chain carries TRBV12-3 or TRBV12-4 and TRBJ1-5, with no clear D. Sequenced material: peripheral blood. The clonotype comes from a human donor with acute or convalescent COVID-19. The donor label of this sample is uncertain. In DNA form, the CDR3 reads TGTGCCAGCAGTTTGGGCGGAGGGCAGCCCCAGCATTTT. Its protein is CASSLGGGQPQHF.